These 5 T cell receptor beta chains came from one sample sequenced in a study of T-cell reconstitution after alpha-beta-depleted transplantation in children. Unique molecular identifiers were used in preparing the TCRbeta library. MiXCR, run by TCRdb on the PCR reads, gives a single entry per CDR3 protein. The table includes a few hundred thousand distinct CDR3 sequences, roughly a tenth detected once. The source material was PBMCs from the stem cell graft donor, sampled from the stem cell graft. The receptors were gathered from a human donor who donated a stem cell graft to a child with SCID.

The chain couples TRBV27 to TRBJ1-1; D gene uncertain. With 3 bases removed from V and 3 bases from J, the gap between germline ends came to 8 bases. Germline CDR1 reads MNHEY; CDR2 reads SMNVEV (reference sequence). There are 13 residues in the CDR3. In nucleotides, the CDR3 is TGTGCCAGCAGTTTTACGGATTACACTGAAGCTTTCTTT. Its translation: CASSFTDYTEAFF.

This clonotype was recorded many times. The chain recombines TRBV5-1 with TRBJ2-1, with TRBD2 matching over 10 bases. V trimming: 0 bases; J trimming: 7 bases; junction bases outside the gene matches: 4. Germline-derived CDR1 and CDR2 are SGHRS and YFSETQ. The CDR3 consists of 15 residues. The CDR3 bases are TGCGCCAGCAGCTTGGTCCAGCGGGGGGGAAATGAGCAGTTCTTC. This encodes CASSLVQRGGNEQFF.

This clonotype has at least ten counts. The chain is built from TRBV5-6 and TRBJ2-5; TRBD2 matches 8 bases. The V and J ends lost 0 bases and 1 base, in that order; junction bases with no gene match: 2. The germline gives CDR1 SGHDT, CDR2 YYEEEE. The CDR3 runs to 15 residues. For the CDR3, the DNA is TGTGCCAGCAGCTTGGCCGGGGGGGGCCAAGAGACCCAGTACTTC. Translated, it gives CASSLAGGGQETQYF.

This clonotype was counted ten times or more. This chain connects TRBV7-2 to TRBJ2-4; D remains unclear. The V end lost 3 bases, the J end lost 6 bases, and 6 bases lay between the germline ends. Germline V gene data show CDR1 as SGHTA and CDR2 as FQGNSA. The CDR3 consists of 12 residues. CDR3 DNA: TGTGCCAGCAGCTTTAATGGAAACATTCAGTACTTC. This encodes CASSFNGNIQYF.

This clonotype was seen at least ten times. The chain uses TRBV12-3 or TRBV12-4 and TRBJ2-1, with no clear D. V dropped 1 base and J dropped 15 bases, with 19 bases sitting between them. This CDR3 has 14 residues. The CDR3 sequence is CASSLDGWVGVRFF. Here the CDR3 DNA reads TGTGCCAGCAGTTTAGACGGTTGGGTTGGGGTGCGGTTCTTC.